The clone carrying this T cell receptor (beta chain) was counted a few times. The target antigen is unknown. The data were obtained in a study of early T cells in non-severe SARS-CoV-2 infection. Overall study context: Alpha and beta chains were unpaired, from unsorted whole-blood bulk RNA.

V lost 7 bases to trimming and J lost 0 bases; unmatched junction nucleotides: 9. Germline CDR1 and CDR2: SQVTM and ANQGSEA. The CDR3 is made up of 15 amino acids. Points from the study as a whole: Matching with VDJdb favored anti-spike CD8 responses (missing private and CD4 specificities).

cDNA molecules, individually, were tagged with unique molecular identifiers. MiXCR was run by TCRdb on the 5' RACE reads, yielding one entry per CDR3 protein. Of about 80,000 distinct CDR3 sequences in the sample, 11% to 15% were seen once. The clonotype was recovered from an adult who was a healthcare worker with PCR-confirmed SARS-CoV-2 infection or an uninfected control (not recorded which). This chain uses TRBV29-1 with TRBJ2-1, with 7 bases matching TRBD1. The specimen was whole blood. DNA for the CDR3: TGCAGCGAAGGAACGACAGGGAGCTCCTACAATGAGCAGTTCTTC. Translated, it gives CSEGTTGSSYNEQFF.